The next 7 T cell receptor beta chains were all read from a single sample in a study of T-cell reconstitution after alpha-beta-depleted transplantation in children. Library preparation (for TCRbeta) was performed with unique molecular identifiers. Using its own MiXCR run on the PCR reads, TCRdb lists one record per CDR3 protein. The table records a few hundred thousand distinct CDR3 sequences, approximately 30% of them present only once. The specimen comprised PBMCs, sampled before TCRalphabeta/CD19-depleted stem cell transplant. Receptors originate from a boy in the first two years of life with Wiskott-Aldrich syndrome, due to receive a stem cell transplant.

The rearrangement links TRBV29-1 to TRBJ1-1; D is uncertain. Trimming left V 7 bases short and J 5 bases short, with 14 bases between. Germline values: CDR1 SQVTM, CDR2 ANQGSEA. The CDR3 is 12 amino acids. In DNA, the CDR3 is TGCAGCGCCCGGTCCGGGGTTACTGAAGCTTTCTTT. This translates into CSARSGVTEAFF.

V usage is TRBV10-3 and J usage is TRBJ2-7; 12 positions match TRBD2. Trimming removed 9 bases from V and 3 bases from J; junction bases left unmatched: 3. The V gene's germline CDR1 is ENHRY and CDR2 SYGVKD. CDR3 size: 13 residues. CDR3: CAIRTSGNYEQYF. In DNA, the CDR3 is TGTGCCATTCGGACTAGCGGGAACTACGAGCAGTACTTC.

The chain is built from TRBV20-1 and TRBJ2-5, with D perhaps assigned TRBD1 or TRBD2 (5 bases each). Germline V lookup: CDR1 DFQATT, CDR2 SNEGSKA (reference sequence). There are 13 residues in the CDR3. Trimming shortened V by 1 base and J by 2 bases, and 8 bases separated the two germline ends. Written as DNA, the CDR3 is TGCAGTGCTAGAGGGGGACCGCAAGAGACCCAGTACTTC. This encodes CSARGGPQETQYF.

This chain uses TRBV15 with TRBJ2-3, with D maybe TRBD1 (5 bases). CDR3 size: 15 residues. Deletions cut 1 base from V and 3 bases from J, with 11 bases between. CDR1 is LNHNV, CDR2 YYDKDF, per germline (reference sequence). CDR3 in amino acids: CATSRVQGGTDTQYF. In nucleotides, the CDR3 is TGTGCCACCAGCAGAGTTCAGGGTGGTACAGATACGCAGTATTTT.

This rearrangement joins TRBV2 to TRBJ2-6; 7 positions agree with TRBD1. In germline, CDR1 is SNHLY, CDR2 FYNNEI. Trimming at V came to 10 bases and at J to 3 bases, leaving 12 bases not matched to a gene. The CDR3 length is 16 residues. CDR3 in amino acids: CAISSDRVFGANVLTF. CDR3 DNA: TGTGCCATCTCATCCGACAGGGTGTTTGGGGCCAACGTCCTGACTTTC. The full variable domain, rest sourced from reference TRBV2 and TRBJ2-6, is EPEVTQTPSHQVTQMGQEVILRCVPISNHLYFYWYRQILGQKVEFLVSFYNNEISEKSEIFDDQFSVERPDGSNFTLKIRSTKLEDSAMYFCAISSDRVFGANVLTFGAGSRLTVL.

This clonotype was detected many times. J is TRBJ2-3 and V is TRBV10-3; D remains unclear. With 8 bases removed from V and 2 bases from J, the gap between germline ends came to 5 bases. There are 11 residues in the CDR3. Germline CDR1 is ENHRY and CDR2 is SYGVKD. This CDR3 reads CAIGTTDTQYF. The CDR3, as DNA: TGTGCCATCGGAACCACAGATACGCAGTATTTT.

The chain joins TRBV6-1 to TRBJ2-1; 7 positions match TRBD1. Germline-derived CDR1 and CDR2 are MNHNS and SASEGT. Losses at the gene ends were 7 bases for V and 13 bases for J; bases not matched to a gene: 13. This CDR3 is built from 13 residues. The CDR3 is CASTLLARGYQFF. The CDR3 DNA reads TGTGCCAGCACATTATTGGCCAGGGGGTATCAGTTCTTC.